The subject of this entry is one TCR beta chain. Profiled with immunoSEQ multiplex PCR; TCRdb holds only in-frame clones, not every one. The data contain approximately 97,000 clones, 80% to 95% of them seen just once; the ten biggest clones take up around 3%. These data are taken from a study of control samples from healthy donors and cancer patients. The length of the CDR3 is 16 residues. Looked up from germline, CDR1 is MRHNA and CDR2 is SNTAGT. Trimming pared 6 bases from V and 1 base from J, leaving 13 bases between. This receptor was taken from a human donor in good health. The donor label of this sample is uncertain. Material: blood. V and J are TRBV6-4 and TRBJ1-6, with D unclear. The CDR3 spells CASRDTSKSYNSPLHF. The CDR3 bases are TGTGCCAGCAGAGATACTTCAAAATCCTATAATTCACCCCTCCACTTT.